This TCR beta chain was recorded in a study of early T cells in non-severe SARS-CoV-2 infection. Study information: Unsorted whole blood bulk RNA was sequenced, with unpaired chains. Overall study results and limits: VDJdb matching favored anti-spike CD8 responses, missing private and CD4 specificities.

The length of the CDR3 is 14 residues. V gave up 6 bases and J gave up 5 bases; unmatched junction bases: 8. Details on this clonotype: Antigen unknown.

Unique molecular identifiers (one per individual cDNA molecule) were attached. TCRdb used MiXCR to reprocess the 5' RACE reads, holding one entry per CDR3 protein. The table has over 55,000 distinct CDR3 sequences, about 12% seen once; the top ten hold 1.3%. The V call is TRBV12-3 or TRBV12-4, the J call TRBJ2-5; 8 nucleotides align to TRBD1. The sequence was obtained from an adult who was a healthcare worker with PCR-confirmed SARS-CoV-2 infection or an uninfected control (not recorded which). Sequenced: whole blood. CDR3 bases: TGTGCCAGCAGCCCGCAGGGGGCTGGGGAGACCCAGTACTTC. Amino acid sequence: CASSPQGAGETQYF.